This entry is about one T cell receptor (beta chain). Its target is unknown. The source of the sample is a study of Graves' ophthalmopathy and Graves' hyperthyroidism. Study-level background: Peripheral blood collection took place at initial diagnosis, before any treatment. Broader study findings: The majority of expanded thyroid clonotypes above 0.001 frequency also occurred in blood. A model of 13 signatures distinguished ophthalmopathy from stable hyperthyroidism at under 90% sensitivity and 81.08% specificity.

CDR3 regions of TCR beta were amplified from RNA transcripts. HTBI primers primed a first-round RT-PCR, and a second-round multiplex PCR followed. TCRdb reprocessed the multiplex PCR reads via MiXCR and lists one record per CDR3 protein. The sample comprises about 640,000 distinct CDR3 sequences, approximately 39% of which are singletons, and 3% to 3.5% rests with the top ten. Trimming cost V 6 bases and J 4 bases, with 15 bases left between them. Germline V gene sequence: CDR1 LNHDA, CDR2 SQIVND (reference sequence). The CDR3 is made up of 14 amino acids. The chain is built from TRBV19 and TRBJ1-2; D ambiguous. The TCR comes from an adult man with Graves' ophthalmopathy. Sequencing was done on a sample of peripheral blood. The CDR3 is CASRGGLGGYGYTF. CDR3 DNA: TGTGCCAGTAGGGGAGGGCTCGGAGGCTATGGCTACACCTTC.